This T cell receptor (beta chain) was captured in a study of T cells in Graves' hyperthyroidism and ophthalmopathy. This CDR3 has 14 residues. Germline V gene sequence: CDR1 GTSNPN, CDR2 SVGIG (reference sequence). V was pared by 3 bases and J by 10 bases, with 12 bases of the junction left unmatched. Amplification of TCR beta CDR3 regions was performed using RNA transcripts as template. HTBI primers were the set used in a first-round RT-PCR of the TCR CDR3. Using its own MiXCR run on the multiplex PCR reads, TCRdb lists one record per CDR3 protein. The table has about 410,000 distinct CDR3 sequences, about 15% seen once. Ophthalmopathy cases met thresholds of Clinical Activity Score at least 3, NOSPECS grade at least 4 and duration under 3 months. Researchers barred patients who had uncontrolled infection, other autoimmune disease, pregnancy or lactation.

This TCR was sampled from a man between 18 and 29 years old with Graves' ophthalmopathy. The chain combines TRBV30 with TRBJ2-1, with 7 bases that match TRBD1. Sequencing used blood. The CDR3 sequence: CAWSTGVHILEQFF. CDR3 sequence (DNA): TGTGCCTGGAGCACAGGGGTTCATATATTGGAGCAGTTCTTC.